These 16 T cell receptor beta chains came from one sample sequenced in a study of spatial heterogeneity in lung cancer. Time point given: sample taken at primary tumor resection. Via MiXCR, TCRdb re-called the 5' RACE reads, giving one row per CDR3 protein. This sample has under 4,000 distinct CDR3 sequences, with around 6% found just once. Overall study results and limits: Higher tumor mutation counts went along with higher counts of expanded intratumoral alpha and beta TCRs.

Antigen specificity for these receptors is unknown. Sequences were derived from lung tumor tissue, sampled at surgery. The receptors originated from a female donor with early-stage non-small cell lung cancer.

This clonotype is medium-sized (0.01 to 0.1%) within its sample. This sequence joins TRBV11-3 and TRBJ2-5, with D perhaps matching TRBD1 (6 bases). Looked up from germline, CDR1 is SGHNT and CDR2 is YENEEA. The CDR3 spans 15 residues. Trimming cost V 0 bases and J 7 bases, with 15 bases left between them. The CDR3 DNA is TGTGCCAGCAGCTTAGATGCCACTAGAGGGGGGACCCAGTACTTC. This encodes CASSLDATRGGTQYF.

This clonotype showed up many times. In DNA, the CDR3 is TGCGCCAGCAGCTTGGTCGGGGGGCCTTCCTATGGCTACACCTTC. Encoded protein: CASSLVGGPSYGYTF. This rearrangement joins TRBV5-1 to TRBJ1-2; D perhaps matches TRBD1 (6 bases). Looked up from germline, CDR1 is SGHRS and CDR2 is YFSETQ. The CDR3 covers 15 residues. Trimming left V 0 bases short and J 4 bases short, with 13 bases between.

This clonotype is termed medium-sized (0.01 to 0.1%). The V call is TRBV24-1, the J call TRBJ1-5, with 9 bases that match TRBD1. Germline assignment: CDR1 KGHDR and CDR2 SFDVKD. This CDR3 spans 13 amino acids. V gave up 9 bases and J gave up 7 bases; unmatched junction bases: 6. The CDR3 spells CATRDRVGQPQHF. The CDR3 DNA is TGTGCCACCCGGGACAGGGTGGGGCAGCCCCAGCATTTT.

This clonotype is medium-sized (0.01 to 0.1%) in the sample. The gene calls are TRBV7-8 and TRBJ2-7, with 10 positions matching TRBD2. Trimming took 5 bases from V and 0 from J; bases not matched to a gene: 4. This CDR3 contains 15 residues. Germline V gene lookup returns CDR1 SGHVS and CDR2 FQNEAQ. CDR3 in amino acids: CASSPLAGSSYEQYV. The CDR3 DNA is TGTGCCAGCAGCCCACTAGCGGGGTCCTCCTACGAGCAGTACGTC.

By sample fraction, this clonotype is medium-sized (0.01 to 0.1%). CDR3 in amino acids: CASSEAGQPQHF. In nucleotides, the CDR3 is TGTGCCAGCAGTGAAGCCGGTCAGCCCCAGCATTTT. The rearrangement links TRBV6-1 to TRBJ1-5; D remains unclear. Trimming pared 0 bases from V and 6 bases from J, leaving 3 bases between. The CDR3 spans 12 residues. The germline CDR1 and CDR2 sequences are MNHNS and SASEGT.

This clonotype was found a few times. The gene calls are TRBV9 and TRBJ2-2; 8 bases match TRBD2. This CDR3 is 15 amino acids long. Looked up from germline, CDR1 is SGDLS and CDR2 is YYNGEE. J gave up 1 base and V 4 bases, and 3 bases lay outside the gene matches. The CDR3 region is CASSPGLGNTGELFF. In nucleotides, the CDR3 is TGTGCCAGCAGCCCGGGACTAGGGAACACCGGGGAGCTGTTTTTT.

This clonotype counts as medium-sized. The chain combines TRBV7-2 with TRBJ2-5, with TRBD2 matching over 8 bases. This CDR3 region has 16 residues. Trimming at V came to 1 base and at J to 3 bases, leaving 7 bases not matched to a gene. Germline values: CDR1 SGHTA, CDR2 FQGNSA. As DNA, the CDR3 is TGTGCCAGCAGCTTAGGTATACTAGCGGAAAAAGAGACCCAGTACTTC. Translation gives CASSLGILAEKETQYF. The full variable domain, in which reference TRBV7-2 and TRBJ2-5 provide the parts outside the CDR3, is GAGVSQSPSNKVTEKGKDVELRCDPISGHTALYWYRQSLGQGLEFLIYFQGNSAPDKSGLPSDRFSAERTGGSVSTLTIQRTQQEDSAVYLCASSLGILAEKETQYFGPGTRLLVL.

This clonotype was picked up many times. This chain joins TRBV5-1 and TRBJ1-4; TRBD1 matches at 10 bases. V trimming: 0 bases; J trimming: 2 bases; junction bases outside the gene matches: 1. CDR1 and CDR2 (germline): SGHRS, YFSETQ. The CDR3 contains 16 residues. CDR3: CASSLGQGATNEKLFF. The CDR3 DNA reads TGCGCCAGCAGCTTGGGACAGGGGGCTACTAATGAAAAACTGTTTTTT.

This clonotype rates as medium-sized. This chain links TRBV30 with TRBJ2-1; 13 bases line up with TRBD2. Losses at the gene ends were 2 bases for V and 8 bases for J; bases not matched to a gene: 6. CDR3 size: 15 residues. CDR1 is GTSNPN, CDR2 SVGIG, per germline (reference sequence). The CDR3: CAWSQGLAGSHEQFF. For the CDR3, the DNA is TGTGCCTGGAGTCAGGGACTAGCGGGATCTCATGAGCAGTTCTTC.

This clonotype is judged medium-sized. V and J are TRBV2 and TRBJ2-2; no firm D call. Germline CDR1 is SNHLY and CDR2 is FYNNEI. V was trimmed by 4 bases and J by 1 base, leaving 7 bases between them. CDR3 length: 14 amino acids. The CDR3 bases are TGTGCCAGCAGTGGTTCCGTGAACACCGGGGAGCTGTTTTTT. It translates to CASSGSVNTGELFF.

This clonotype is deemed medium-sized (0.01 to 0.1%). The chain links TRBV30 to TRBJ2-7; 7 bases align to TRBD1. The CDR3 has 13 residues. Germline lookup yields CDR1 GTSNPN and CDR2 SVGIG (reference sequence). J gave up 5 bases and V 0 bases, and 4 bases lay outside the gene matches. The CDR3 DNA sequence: TGTGCCTGGAGTGTGGCAGGGGGAAACGAGCAGTACGTC. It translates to CAWSVAGGNEQYV.

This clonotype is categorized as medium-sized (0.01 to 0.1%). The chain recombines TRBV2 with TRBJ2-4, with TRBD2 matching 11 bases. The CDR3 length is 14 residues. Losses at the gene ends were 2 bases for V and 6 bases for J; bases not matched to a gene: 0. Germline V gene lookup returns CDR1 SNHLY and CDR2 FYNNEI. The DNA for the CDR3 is TGTGCCAGCAGTGAAACTAGCGGGAGAAACATTCAGTACTTC. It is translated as CASSETSGRNIQYF.

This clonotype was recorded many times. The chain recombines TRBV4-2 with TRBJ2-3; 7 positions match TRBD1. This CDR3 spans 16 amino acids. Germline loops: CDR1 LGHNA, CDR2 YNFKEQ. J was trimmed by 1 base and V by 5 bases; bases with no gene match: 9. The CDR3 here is CASSSDRARRTDTQYF. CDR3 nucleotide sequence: TGTGCCAGCAGCTCCGACAGGGCGAGGCGCACAGATACGCAGTATTTT.

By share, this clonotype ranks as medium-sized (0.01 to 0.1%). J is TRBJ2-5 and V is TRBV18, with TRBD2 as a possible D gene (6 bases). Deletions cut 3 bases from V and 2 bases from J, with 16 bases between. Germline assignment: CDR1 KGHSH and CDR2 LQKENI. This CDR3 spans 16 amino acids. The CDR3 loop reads CASSPWRGSIQETQYF. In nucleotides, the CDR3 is TGTGCCAGCTCACCGTGGCGGGGAAGCATTCAAGAGACCCAGTACTTC.

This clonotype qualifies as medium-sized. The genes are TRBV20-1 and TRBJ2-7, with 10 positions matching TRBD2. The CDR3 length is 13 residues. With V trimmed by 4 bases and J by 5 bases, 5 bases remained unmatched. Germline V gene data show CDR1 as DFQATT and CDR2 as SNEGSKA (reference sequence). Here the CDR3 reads CSAKREGHHEQYF. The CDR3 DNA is TGCAGTGCTAAGCGGGAGGGCCACCACGAGCAGTACTTC.

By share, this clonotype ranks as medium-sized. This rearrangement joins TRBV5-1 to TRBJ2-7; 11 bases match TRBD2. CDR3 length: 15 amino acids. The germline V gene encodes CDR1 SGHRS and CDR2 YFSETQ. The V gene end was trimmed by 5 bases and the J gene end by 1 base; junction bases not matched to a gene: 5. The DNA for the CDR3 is TGCGCCAGCAGATCTGGACTAGCGGGTTCCTACGAGCAGTACTTC. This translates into CASRSGLAGSYEQYF.